This entry lists 27 T cell receptor beta chains sequenced from one sample in a study of tumor-infiltrating lymphocytes in primary liver carcinoma. Starting material of 450 to 500 ng total RNA yielded TCR beta cDNA via a constant-region primer. A slightly modified ARM-PCR protocol with three nested multiplex PCR rounds produced these TCR beta libraries. TRBV1-TRBV30 forward and Cbeta reverse primers drove the first two approximately 10-cycle rounds. MiXCR was run by TCRdb on the multiplex PCR reads, yielding one entry per CDR3 protein. This table holds about 60,000 distinct CDR3 sequences, approximately 74% found once. Joint extraction of RNA and DNA used roughly 20-33 mg of bulk tissue that was unsorted. Sequenced material: liver tumor tissue from sampling region 4. Subset: tumor region T4, right-lateral pole. These receptors were collected from a man aged 40-55 years with primary liver carcinoma and hepatitis B virus infection.

Details on this clonotype: This is likely a read error, given that the CDR3 carries no conserved phenylalanine or tryptophan at its end. This chain joins TRBV11-2 and TRBJ1-2, with 9 positions matching TRBD1. CDR1 is SGHAT and CDR2 is FQNNGV in the germline V gene. The CDR3 spans 13 residues. The junction had 0 bases not matched to a gene; V was cut back by 3 bases and J by 4 bases. The CDR3 spells CASSLDRGYGYTN. Written as DNA, the CDR3 is TGTGCCAGCAGCTTGGACAGGGGCTATGGCTACACCAAT.

A note on this clonotype: At one of its ends the junction is not consistent with the germline gene, which may arise from a read error. The gene calls are TRBV6-6 and TRBJ1-5; possible D gene TRBD1, 5 bases. Germline V lookup: CDR1 MNHNY, CDR2 SVGAGI (reference sequence). CDR3 length: 17 residues. The DNA of the CDR3 is TGTACCAGTAGGGCTGTAGTGGACATATATAGCAATCAGCCCCAGCATTTT. It specifies CTSRAVVDIYSNQPQHF.

The rearrangement joins TRBV21-1 to TRBJ1-1; the table's D call TRBD1 went unverified against the DNA. TRBV21-1 is termed a pseudogene. This CDR3 comprises 14 residues. The CDR3 loop reads CASSETGMGTEAFF. CDR3 DNA sequence: TGTGCCAGCAGCGAAACAGGGATGGGGACTGAAGCTTTCTTC.

Turning to this clonotype: This is likely a read error, given that the CDR3 carries no conserved phenylalanine or tryptophan at its end. The V gene is TRBV28, the J gene TRBJ2-1; weak D call: TRBD2 (5 bases). The CDR3 length is 14 residues. V lost 2 bases to trimming and J lost 12 bases, with 17 bases between them. The germline V gene encodes CDR1 MDHEN and CDR2 SYDVKM. As DNA, the CDR3 is TGTGCCAGCAGTTTACCCCAGGACGGGGTCTGGCAGTTCTCC. It is translated as CASSLPQDGVWQFS.

Turning to this clonotype: Its ends do not fully match the called genes, so a read error is possible. The gene calls are TRBV11-2 and TRBJ2-7, with 9 bases fitting TRBD1. Germline CDR1 reads SGHAT; CDR2 reads FQNNGV. The CDR3 consists of 15 residues. The CDR3 sequence: CDSSQGTGKSYEQHF. As DNA, the CDR3 is TGTGACAGCAGCCAAGGGACAGGGAAATCCTACGAGCAGCACTTC.

As regards this clonotype: Relative to the germline gene, one junction end is altered; a read error may explain this. V is TRBV11-2 and J is TRBJ1-2, with 9 positions matching TRBD1. Germline CDR1 is SGHAT and CDR2 is FQNNGV. There are 15 residues in the CDR3. CDR3 DNA sequence: TGCGCCAACAGCTATACAGGGGGCTCCTCCCCTGGTTACACCTTC. It is translated as CANSYTGGSSPGYTF. The full variable domain, in which reference TRBV11-2 and TRBJ1-2 provide the parts outside the CDR3, is EAGVAQSPRYKIIEKRQSVAFWCNPISGHATLYWYQQILGQGPKLLIQFQNNGVVDDSQLPKDRFSAERLKGVDSTLKIQPAKLEDSAVYLCANSYTGGSSPGYTFGSGTRLTVV.

Comments on this clonotype: Since a much larger clone is just one base distant, this may be a read error. The conserved final phenylalanine or tryptophan is absent from the CDR3, which likely points to a read error. The chain employs TRBV29-1 and TRBJ1-1, with D perhaps matching TRBD1 (6 bases). The CDR3 is 11 amino acids. Per germline, CDR1 SQVTM and CDR2 ANQGSEA. Trimming took off 5 bases at V and 11 bases at J, with 15 bases between the two ends. CDR3 in DNA: TGCAGCGTTTCGCCCGGGGGCCGGGCTTTCTTA. It yields the protein CSVSPGGRAFL.

As to this clonotype: One junction end disagrees with the germline gene, perhaps due to a read error. The chain recombines TRBV7-8 with TRBJ1-2; no reliable D call. This CDR3 comprises 15 residues. In germline, CDR1 is SGHVS, CDR2 FQNEAQ. CDR3 bases: TGTGTCAGCAGCTTAAGTTCCTCATTGGCCTTTGGCTACACCTTC. Translated, it gives CVSSLSSSLAFGYTF.

This clonotype was observed at least ten times. CDR3 nucleotides: TGTGCCAGCAGCTTGGGCAGGGGCTATGGCTACACCTTC. Protein sequence: CASSLGRGYGYTF. The chain has TRBV11-2 and TRBJ1-2; D is perhaps TRBD1 (6 bases). This CDR3 is built from 13 residues. The germline V gene encodes CDR1 SGHAT and CDR2 FQNNGV. Trimming pared 3 bases from V and 4 bases from J, leaving 9 bases between.

This clonotype was seen once. The chain combines TRBV11-2 with TRBJ2-1, with D perhaps TRBD2 (5 bases). Trimming pared 3 bases from V and 7 bases from J, leaving 16 bases between. The CDR3 loop spans 15 amino acids. CDR1 SGHAT and CDR2 FQNNGV come from the germline V gene. This CDR3 reads CASSFSEPLENEQFF. CDR3 nucleotides: TGTGCCAGCAGCTTTAGCGAGCCACTCGAGAATGAGCAGTTCTTC.

With regard to this clonotype: Just one base apart from a much larger clone, this may be a read error. The V call is TRBV11-2, the J call TRBJ2-1; D uncertain. The CDR3 totals 13 residues. The germline V gene has CDR1 SGHAT and CDR2 FQNNGV. Here the CDR3 DNA reads TGTGTCAGCAGCTTAAATGATGTCTATGAGCAGTTCTTC. This codes for CVSSLNDVYEQFF.

As regards this clonotype: This may stem from a read error, because a much larger clone lies one nucleotide away. The chain carries TRBV29-1 and TRBJ2-2, with D perhaps matching TRBD1 (5 bases). The CDR3 is 16 amino acids. With 5 bases removed from V and 0 bases from J, the gap between germline ends came to 16 bases. The germline CDR1 and CDR2 sequences are SQVTM and ANQGSEA. DNA of the CDR3: TGCAGCGTTCCGAGTCCAAGGGGCGCGAACACCGGGGAGCTGTTTTTT. This sequence encodes CSVPSPRGANTGELFF.

On this clonotype itself: As the CDR3 is not closed by the conserved phenylalanine or tryptophan, this likely results from a read error. The chain recombines TRBV29-1 with TRBJ2-7; tentatively, D is TRBD1 (5 bases). The CDR3 consists of 15 residues. Germline CDR1 SQVTM, CDR2 ANQGSEA. The CDR3 region is CNVVENRQNPYEQYL. The CDR3 region has the DNA TGCAACGTTGTTGAGAACAGGCAAAACCCCTATGAGCAGTACCTC.

Details on this clonotype: A much larger clone sits a single nucleotide away, making a read error possible. The chain uses TRBV7-9 and TRBJ2-3; possible D gene TRBD2, 5 bases. V was pared by 5 bases and J by 3 bases, with 18 bases between. The CDR3 is made up of 16 amino acids. Germline V gene sequence: CDR1 SEHNR, CDR2 FQNEAQ (reference sequence). The DNA for the CDR3 is TGTGCCAGCAGCCATACTAGGAGCCACACTACAGATACGCAGTATTTT. Translated, it gives CASSHTRSHTTDTQYF.

This clonotype was counted many times. The rearrangement joins TRBV28 to TRBJ2-1, with TRBD2 identical over 8 bases. Germline values: CDR1 MDHEN, CDR2 SYDVKM. CDR3 size: 13 residues. Trimming removed 2 bases from V and 10 bases from J; junction bases left unmatched: 4. The CDR3 DNA sequence: TGTGCCAGCAGTTTAGGGACTAGTGGGGAGCAGTTCTTC. Translating gives CASSLGTSGEQFF.

About this clonotype: The junction shows a germline mismatch at one end, possibly a read error. The rearrangement uses TRBV29-1 and TRBJ2-6; D is uncertain. The CDR3 loop spans 15 amino acids. CDR1 SQVTM and CDR2 ANQGSEA come from the germline V gene. DNA for the CDR3: TGCAGCGCTGAATTGGCAAACTCTGGGGCCAACGTCCTGACTTTC. Its translation: CSAELANSGANVLTF. Supplemented by reference TRBV29-1 and TRBJ2-6, the full variable domain reads SAVISQKPSRDICQRGTSLTIQCQVDSQVTMMFWYRQQPGQSLTLIATANQGSEATYESGFVIDKFPISRPNLTFSTLTVSNMSPEDSSIYLCSAELANSGANVLTFGAGSRLTVL.

With regard to this clonotype: An end of the junction differs from the germline gene, which may be a read error. This rearrangement joins TRBV6-2 or TRBV6-3 to TRBJ2-2, with TRBD2 as a possible D gene (6 bases). This CDR3 comprises 13 residues. Per the germline V gene, CDR1 is MNHEY and CDR2 is SVGEGT. The CDR3 nucleotides read TGTGCCAGTAGTTACTTCTTTAGCGGAGAGCTGTTTTTT. As protein: CASSYFFSGELFF.

As for this clonotype: This may be a read error, as it is one base from a much larger clone. The rearrangement links TRBV4-1 to TRBJ2-1; TRBD2 matches at 11 bases. Per germline, CDR1 MGHRA and CDR2 YSYEKL. The CDR3 runs to 17 residues. The CDR3 sequence: CASSPRGVAGGRSERFF. In nucleotides, the CDR3 is TGCGCCAGCAGCCCCAGAGGGGTAGCGGGAGGGCGTAGTGAGCGGTTCTTC.

Regarding this clonotype: The junction departs from the called germline gene at one end, perhaps through a read error. This chain uses TRBV4-2 with TRBJ2-7; 7 bases align to TRBD2. Germline V lookup: CDR1 LGHNA, CDR2 YNFKEQ. The CDR3 consists of 16 residues. The CDR3 nucleotides read TGTGCCGGCAGCCAAGGGCCTAGCGGCTTTACGTACGAGCAGTACTTC. This encodes CAGSQGPSGFTYEQYF.

Of note for this clonotype: One end of the junction varies from germline; a read error may be responsible. This rearrangement joins TRBV4-1 to TRBJ1-2, with a weak D call TRBD1 (5 bases). Germline-derived CDR1 and CDR2 are MGHRA and YSYEKL. CDR3 size: 13 residues. Here the CDR3 DNA reads TGCACCAGCAGCAAGACAGCTAACTATGACTACACCTTC. Amino acid sequence: CTSSKTANYDYTF.

The CDR3 loop is CTSSYFLSGELFF. CDR3 DNA sequence: TGTACTAGCAGTTACTTCTTAAGCGGAGAGCTGTTTTTT. The V call is TRBV6-2 or TRBV6-3, the J call TRBJ2-2; perhaps TRBD2 as D (6 bases). The germline V gene encodes CDR1 MNHEY and CDR2 SVGEGT. There are 13 residues in the CDR3.

About this clonotype itself: A much larger clone differs from this one at a single base, so this may be a read error. The chain links TRBV29-1 to TRBJ1-5, with D possibly being TRBD1 (5 bases). The CDR3 extends over 12 amino acids. The V gene's germline CDR1 is SQVTM and CDR2 ANQGSEA. Trimming removed 4 bases at V and 11 bases at J, with 15 bases between. For the CDR3, the DNA is TGCAGCGTTGGCGGGGCGGGGCAGTCCCAGCATTTT. Translation: CSVGGAGQSQHF.

This clonotype has just a few counts. The chain employs TRBV6-2 or TRBV6-3 and TRBJ2-7; D is possibly TRBD2 (5 bases). The CDR3 sequence is 14 residues long. CDR1 is MNHEY and CDR2 is SVGEGT in the germline V gene. Trimming shortened V by 7 bases and J by 6 bases, and 19 bases separated the two germline ends. The DNA for the CDR3 is TGTGCCAGCACCCCACGCGGACTCATGGTCGAGCAGTACTTC. Translated, it gives CASTPRGLMVEQYF.

V usage is TRBV6-2 or TRBV6-3 and J usage is TRBJ2-7, with D possibly matching TRBD2 (6 bases). Germline values: CDR1 MNHEY, CDR2 SVGEGT. Between the trimmed V and J ends, which lost 0 bases and 0 bases, there was a span of 6 bases. The CDR3 spans 14 residues. The CDR3 DNA follows: TGTGCCAGCAGTTACTCGACTAGCTCCTACGAGCAGTACTTC. Encoded protein: CASSYSTSSYEQYF.

The J gene is TRBJ2-1, the V gene TRBV28; D is unclear. This CDR3 contains 16 residues. CDR1 is MDHEN, CDR2 SYDVKM, per germline. The ends were cut back, 4 bases at V and 1 base at J, with 14 bases in the middle. CDR3 protein: CASSSEIDASYNEQFF. The CDR3 DNA is TGTGCCAGCAGTTCGGAAATTGACGCATCCTACAATGAGCAGTTCTTC.

A few counts support this clonotype. The chain is built from TRBV12-3 or TRBV12-4 and TRBJ2-2, with D hard to call. V dropped 2 bases and J dropped 3 bases, with 7 bases sitting between them. The CDR3 is 14 residues long. The CDR3 here is CASSLKRHTGELFF. In DNA form, the CDR3 reads TGTGCCAGCAGTTTAAAGCGACACACCGGGGAGCTGTTTTTT.

The chain recombines TRBV20-1 with TRBJ2-7; maybe TRBD2 (6 bases). Germline values: CDR1 DFQATT, CDR2 SNEGSKA (reference sequence). The ends were cut back, 3 bases at V and 3 bases at J, with 9 bases in the middle. This CDR3 spans 12 amino acids. CDR3 in DNA: TGCAGTGCTAGCTCTAGCGTCTACGAGCAGTACTTC. Its translation is CSASSSVYEQYF.